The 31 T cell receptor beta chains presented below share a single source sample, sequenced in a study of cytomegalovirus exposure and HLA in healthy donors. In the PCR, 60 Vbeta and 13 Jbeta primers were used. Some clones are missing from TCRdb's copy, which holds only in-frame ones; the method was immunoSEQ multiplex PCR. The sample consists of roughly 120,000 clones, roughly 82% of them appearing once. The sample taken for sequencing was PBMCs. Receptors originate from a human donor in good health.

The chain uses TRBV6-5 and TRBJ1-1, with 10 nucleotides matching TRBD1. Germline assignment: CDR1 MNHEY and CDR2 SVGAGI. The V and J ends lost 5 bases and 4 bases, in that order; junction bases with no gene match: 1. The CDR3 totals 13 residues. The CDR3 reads CASSRTGGTEAFF. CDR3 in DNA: TGTGCCAGCAGTAGGACAGGGGGCACTGAAGCTTTCTTT.

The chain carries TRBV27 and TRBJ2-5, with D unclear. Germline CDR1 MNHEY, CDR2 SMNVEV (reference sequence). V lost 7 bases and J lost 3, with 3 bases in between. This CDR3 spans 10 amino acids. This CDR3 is CASTEETQYF. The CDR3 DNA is TGTGCCAGCACGGAAGAGACCCAGTACTTC.

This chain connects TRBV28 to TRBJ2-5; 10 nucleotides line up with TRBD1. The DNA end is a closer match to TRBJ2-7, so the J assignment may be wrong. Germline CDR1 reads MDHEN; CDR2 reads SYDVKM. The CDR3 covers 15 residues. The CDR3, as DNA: TGTGCCAGCAGCCGCGTGGGGGGACAGGGGAACGAGCAGTACTTC. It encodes CASSRVGGQGNEQYF.

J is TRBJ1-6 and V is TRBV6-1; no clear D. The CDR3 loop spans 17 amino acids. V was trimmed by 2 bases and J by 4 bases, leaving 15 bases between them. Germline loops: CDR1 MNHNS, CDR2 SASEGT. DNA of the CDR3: TGTGCCAGCAGTGAATCGGTGCCGGGGAGTTATAATTCACCCCTCCACTTT. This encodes CASSESVPGSYNSPLHF.

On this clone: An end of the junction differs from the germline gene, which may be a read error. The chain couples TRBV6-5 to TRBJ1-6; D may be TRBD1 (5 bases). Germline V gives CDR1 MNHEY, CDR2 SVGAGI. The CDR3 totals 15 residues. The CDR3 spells CASSYSRTYSSPLHF. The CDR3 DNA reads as TGTGCCAGCAGTTACTCGCGGACATATAGTTCACCCCTCCACTTT.

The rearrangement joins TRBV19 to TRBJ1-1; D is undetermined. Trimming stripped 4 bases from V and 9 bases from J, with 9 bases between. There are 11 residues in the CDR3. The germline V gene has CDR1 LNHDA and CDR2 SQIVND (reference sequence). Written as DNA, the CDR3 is TGTGCCAGTAGTACACGAGGGAAAGCTTTCTTT. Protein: CASSTRGKAFF.

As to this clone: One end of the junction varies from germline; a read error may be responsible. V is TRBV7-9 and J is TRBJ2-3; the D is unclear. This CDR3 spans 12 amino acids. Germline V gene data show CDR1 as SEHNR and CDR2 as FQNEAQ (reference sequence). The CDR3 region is CSSSPNLDTQYF. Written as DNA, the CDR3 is TGTTCCAGCAGCCCGAACTTAGATACGCAGTATTTT.

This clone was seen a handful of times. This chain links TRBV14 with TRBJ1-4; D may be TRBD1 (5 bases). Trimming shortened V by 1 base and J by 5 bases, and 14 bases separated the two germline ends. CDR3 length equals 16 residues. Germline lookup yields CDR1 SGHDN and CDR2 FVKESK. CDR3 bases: TGTGCCAGCAGCCAAGTCGGGGGACGGTCGAATGAAAAACTGTTTTTT. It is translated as CASSQVGGRSNEKLFF.

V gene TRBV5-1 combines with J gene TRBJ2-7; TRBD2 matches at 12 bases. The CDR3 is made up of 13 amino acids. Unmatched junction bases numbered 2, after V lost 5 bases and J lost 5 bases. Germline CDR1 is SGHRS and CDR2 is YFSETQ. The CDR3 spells CASRLAGGNEQYF. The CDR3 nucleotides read TGCGCCAGCAGACTAGCGGGAGGAAACGAGCAGTACTTC. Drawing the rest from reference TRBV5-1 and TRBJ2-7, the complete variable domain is KAGVTQTPRYLIKTRGQQVTLSCSPISGHRSVSWYQQTPGQGLQFLFEYFSETQRNKGNFPGRFSGRQFSNSRSEMNVSTLELGDSALYLCASRLAGGNEQYFGPGTRLTVT.

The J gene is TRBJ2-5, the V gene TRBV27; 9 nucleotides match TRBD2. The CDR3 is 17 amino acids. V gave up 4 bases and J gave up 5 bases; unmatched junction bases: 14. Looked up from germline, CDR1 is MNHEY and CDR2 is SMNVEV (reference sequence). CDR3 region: CASSSALTSGVLETQYF. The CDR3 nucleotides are TGTGCCAGCAGTTCCGCCCTGACTAGCGGTGTACTGGAGACCCAGTACTTC.

CDR3 coding DNA: TGTGCCAGAAGCTTGGTTGTGGCGGATGGCTACACCTTC. Protein sequence: CARSLVVADGYTF. The rearrangement links TRBV5-3 to TRBJ1-2; D ambiguous. TRBV5-3 has ORF status, its function being uncertain. The CDR3 runs 13 residues. V gave up 0 bases and J gave up 6 bases, with 9 bases separating them.

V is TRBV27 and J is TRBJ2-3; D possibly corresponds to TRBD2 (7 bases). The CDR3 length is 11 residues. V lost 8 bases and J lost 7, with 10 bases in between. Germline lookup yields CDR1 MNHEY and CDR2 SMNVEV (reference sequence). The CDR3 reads CASGRGNTQYF. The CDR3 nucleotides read TGTGCCAGCGGGAGGGGGAATACGCAGTATTTT.

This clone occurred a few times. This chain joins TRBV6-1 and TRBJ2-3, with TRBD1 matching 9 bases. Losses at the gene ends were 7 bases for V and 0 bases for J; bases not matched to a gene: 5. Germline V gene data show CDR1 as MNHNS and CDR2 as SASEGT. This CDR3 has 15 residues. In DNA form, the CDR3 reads TGTGCCAGCAACCTGGGACAGGGTAGCACAGATACGCAGTATTTT. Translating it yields CASNLGQGSTDTQYF.

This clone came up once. The CDR3 DNA sequence: TGTGCCATCAGTGAGGAGACTAAGTACCCCAATGAGCAGTTCTTC. It specifies CAISEETKYPNEQFF. The chain combines TRBV10-3 with TRBJ2-1; D perhaps matches TRBD2 (5 bases). This CDR3 is built from 15 residues. Trimming shortened V by 2 bases and J by 6 bases, and 14 bases separated the two germline ends. In germline, CDR1 is ENHRY, CDR2 SYGVKD.

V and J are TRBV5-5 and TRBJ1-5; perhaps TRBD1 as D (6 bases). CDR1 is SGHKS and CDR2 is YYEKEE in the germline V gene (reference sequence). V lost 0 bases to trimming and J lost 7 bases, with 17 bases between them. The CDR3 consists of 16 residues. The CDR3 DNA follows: TGTGCCAGCAGCTTGGGTCATCAGAGGGGGACCCAGCCCCAGCATTTT. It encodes CASSLGHQRGTQPQHF. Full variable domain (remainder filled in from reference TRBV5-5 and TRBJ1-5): DAGVTQSPTHLIKTRGQQVTLRCSPISGHKSVSWYQQVLGQGPQFIFQYYEKEERGRGNFPDRFSARQFPNYSSELNVNALLLGDSALYLCASSLGHQRGTQPQHFGDGTRLSIL.

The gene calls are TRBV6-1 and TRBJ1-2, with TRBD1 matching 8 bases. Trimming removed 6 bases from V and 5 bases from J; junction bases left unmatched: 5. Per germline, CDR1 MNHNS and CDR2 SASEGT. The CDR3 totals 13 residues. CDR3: CASSSRDRYGYTF. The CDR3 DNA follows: TGTGCCAGCAGCTCCCGGGACAGGTATGGCTACACCTTC.

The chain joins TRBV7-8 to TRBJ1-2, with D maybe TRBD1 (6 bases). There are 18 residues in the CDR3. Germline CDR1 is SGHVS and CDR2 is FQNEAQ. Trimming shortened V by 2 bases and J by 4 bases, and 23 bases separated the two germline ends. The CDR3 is CASSLPTLEQGVGYGYTF. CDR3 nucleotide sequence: TGTGCCAGCAGCTTACCCACCCTCGAACAGGGCGTAGGCTATGGCTACACCTTC.

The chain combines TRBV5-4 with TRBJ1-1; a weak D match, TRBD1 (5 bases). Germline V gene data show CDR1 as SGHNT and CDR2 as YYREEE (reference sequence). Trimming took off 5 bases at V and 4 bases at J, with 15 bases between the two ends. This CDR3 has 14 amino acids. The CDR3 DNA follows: TGTGCCAGCAGTTCCGGGTCAAGGGGCACTGAAGCTTTCTTT. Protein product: CASSSGSRGTEAFF. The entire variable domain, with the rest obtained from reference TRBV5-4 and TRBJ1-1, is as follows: ETGVTQSPTHLIKTRGQQVTLRCSSQSGHNTVSWYQQALGQGPQFIFQYYREEENGRGNFPPRFSGLQFPNYSSELNVNALELDDSALYLCASSSGSRGTEAFFGQGTRLTVV.

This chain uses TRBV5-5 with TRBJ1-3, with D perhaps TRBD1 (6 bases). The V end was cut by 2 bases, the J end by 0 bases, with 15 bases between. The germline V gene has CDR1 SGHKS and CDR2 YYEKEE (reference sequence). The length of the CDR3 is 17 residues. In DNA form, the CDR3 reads TGTGCCAGCAGCTTATCGCAGGGGCGAAGCTCTGGAAACACCATATATTTT. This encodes CASSLSQGRSSGNTIYF.

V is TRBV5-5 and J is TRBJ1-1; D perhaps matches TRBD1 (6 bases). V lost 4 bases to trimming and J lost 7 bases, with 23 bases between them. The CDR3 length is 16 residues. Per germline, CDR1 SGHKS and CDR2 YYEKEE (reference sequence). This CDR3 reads CASSQDHTAGAVEAFF. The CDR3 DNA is TGTGCCAGCAGCCAAGATCATACCGCAGGGGCGGTTGAAGCTTTCTTT.

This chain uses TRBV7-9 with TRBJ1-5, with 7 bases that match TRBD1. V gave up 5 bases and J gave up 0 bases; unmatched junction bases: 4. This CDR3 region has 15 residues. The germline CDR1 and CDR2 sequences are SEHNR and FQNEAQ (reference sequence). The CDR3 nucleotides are TGTGCCAGCAGCCTGGGACAGTATAGCAATCAGCCCCAGCATTTT. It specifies CASSLGQYSNQPQHF.

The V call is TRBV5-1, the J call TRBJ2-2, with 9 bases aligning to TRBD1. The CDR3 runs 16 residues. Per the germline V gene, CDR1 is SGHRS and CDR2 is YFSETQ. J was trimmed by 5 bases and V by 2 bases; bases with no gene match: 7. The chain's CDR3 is CASSFSGTGRTGELFF. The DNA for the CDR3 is TGCGCCAGCAGCTTCTCCGGGACAGGGAGAACCGGGGAGCTGTTTTTT.

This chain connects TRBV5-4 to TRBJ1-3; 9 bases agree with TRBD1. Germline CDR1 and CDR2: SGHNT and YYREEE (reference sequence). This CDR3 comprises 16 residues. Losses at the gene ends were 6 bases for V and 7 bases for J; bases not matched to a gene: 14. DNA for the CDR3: TGTGCCAGCAACATTAACACCCGACAGGGGGGCAACACCATATATTTT. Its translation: CASNINTRQGGNTIYF. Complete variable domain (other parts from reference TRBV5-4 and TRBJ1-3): ETGVTQSPTHLIKTRGQQVTLRCSSQSGHNTVSWYQQALGQGPQFIFQYYREEENGRGNFPPRFSGLQFPNYSSELNVNALELDDSALYLCASNINTRQGGNTIYFGEGSWLTVV.

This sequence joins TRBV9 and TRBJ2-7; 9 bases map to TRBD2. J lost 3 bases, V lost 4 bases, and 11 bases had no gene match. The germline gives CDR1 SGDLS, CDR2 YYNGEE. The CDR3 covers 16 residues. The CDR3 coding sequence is TGTGCCAGCAGCCCCCCCGGCGGGAGGGGCTACTACGAGCAGTACTTC. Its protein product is CASSPPGGRGYYEQYF. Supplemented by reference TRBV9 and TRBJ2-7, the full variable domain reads DSGVTQTPKHLITATGQRVTLRCSPRSGDLSVYWYQQSLDQGLQFLIQYYNGEERAKGNILERFSAQQFPDLHSELNLSSLELGDSALYFCASSPPGGRGYYEQYFGPGTRLTVT.

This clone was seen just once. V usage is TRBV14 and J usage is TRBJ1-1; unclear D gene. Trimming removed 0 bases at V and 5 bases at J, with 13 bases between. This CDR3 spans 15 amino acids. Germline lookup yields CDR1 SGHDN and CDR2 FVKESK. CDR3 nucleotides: TGTGCCAGCAGCCAAGATACGGGTCGTTGGACTGAAGCTTTCTTT. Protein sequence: CASSQDTGRWTEAFF.

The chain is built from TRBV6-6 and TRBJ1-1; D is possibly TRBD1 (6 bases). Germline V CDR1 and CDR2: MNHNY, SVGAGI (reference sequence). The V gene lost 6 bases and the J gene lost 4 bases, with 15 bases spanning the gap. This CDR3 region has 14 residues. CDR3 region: CASSPGGGSTEAFF. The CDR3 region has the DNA TGTGCCAGCAGCCCCGGGGGGGGCTCCACTGAAGCTTTCTTT.

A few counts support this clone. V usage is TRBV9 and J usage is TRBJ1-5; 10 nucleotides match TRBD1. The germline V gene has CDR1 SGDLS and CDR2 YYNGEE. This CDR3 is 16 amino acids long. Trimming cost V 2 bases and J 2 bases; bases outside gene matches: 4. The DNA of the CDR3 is TGTGCCAGCAGCGTGGGGACAGGGGACGGCAATCAGCCCCAGCATTTT. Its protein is CASSVGTGDGNQPQHF.

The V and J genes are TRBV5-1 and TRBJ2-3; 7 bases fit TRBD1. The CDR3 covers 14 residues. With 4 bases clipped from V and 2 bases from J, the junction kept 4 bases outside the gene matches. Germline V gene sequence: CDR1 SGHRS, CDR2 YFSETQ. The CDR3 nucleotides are TGCGCCAGCAGCCGGGACAGCAACACAGATACGCAGTATTTT. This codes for CASSRDSNTDTQYF.

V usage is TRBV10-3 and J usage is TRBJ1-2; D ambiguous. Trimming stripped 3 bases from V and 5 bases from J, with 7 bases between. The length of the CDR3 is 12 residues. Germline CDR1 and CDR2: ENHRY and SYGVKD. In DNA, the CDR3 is TGTGCCATCAGTGATAGACTATATGGCTACACCTTC. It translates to CAISDRLYGYTF.

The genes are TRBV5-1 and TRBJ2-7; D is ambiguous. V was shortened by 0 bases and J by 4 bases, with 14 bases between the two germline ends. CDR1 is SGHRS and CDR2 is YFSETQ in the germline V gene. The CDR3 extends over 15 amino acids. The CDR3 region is CASSLAYSLPYEQYF. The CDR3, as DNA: TGCGCCAGCAGCTTGGCCTACAGCCTCCCTTACGAGCAGTACTTC. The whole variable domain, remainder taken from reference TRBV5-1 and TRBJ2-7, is KAGVTQTPRYLIKTRGQQVTLSCSPISGHRSVSWYQQTPGQGLQFLFEYFSETQRNKGNFPGRFSGRQFSNSRSEMNVSTLELGDSALYLCASSLAYSLPYEQYFGPGTRLTVT.

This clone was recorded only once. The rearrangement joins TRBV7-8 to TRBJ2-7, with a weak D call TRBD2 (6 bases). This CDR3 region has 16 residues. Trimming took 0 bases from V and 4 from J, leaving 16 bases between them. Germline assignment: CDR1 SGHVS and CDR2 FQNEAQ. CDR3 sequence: CASSLAGGGRMYEQYF. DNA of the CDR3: TGTGCCAGCAGCTTAGCGGGTGGAGGGAGAATGTACGAGCAGTACTTC.